This TCR beta chain was found in a study of OX40 agonist ivuxolimab in advanced cancers. Study-wide results and caveats: At 0.1 to 3.0 mg/kg and by week 6, clonal expansion occurred in CD4+ and CD8+ blood T cells.

Germline lookup yields CDR1 MNHEY and CDR2 SMNVEV (reference sequence). The germline V and J ends were trimmed by 3 bases and 0 bases, with 4 bases remaining between them. The CDR3 spans 13 residues. As concerns this clone: Its antigen is unknown.

With autoimmune disease history or systemic immunosuppression, patients were excluded. Measured with immunoSEQ multiplex PCR; TCRdb has only the in-frame clones, and not every one. The table records 60,000 to 100,000 clones, about 90% of them present only once. The clonotype originates from an adult with an advanced solid tumor such as melanoma, head and neck, liver or kidney cancer. The starting material was CD4+ or CD8+ T cells sorted from blood, obtained in a trial of the OX40 agonist ivuxolimab. The chain employs TRBV27 and TRBJ2-3; unclear D gene. This CDR3 reads CASSLGSTDTQYF. In DNA form, the CDR3 reads TGTGCCAGCAGTTTGGGCAGCACAGATACGCAGTATTTT.